This T cell receptor beta chain was documented in a study of blood T cell repertoires in COVID-19. The CDR3 covers 14 residues. Trimming cost V 8 bases and J 5 bases, with 16 bases left between them. CDR1 LGHDT and CDR2 YNNKEL come from the germline V gene (reference sequence). Assay used: immunoSEQ multiplex PCR; TCRdb lists only in-frame clones, some missing. The data contain 120,000 or so clones, about 79% of them seen just once; the ten biggest clones take up over 2%. This TCR was sampled from a man aged 65 to 85 with acute or convalescent COVID-19. The chain couples TRBV3-1 (or the pseudogene TRBV3-2) to TRBJ2-1; D gene unclear. What was sequenced was peripheral blood. CDR3 sequence (DNA): TGTGCCAGCTCGTTACCAAAACTTCACAATGAGCAGTTCTTC. It specifies CASSLPKLHNEQFF.